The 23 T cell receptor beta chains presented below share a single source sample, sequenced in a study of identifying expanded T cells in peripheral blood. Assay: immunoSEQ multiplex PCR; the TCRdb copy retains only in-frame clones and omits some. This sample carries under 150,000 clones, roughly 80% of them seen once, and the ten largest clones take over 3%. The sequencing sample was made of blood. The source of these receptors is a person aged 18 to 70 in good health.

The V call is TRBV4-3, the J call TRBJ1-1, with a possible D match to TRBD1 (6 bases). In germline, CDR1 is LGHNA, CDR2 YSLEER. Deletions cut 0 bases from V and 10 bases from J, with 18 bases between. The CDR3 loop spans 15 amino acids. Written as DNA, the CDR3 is TGCGCCAGCAGCCAAGAGCCCACAGGGAATCTAGGAGCTTTCTTT. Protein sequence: CASSQEPTGNLGAFF.

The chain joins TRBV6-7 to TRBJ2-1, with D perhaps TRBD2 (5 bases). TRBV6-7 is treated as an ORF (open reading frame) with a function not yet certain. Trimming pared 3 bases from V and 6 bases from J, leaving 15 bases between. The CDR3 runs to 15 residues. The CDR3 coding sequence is TGTGCCAGCAGTTATAGGAGGTGGCGTGGCAATGAGCAGTTCTTC. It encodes CASSYRRWRGNEQFF.

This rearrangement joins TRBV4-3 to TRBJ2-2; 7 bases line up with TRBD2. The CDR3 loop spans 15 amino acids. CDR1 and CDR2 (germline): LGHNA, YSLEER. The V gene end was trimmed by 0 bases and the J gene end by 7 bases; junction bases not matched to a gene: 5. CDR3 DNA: TGCGCCAGCAGCCAAGATAGACTAGCAGGCGGGGAGCTGTTTTTT. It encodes CASSQDRLAGGELFF.

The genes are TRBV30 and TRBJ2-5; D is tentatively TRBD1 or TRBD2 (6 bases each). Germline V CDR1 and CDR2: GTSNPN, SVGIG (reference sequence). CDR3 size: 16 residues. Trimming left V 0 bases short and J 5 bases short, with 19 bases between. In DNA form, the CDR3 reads TGTGCCTGGAGTGTACTGCCCAGTCGGGGGCGGGAGACCCAGTACTTC. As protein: CAWSVLPSRGRETQYF.

CDR3 sequence reads: CASSYGRGDTDTQYF. The CDR3 DNA is TGTGCCAGCAGTTATGGGCGGGGGGACACAGATACGCAGTATTTT. This chain connects TRBV6-5 to TRBJ2-3, with TRBD2 matching 8 bases. Germline values: CDR1 MNHEY, CDR2 SVGAGI. With V trimmed by 3 bases and J by 2 bases, 4 bases remained unmatched. CDR3 length: 15 residues.

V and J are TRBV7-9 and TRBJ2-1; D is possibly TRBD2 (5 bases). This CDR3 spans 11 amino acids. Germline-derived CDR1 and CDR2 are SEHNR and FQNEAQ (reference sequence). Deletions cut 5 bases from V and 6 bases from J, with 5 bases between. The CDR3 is CASSTSNEQFF. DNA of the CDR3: TGTGCCAGCAGCACTAGCAATGAGCAGTTCTTC.

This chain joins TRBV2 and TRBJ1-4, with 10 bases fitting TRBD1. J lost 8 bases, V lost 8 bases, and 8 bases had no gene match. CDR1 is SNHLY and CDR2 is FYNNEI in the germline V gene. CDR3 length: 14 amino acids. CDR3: CASAWDRGKEKLFF. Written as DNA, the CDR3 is TGTGCCAGCGCCTGGGACAGGGGTAAAGAAAAACTGTTTTTT.

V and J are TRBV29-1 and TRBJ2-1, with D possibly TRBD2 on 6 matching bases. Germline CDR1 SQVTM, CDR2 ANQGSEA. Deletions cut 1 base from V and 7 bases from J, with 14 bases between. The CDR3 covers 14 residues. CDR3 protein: CSVEGARGTNEQFF. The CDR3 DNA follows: TGCAGCGTTGAAGGCGCGCGGGGAACGAATGAGCAGTTCTTC.

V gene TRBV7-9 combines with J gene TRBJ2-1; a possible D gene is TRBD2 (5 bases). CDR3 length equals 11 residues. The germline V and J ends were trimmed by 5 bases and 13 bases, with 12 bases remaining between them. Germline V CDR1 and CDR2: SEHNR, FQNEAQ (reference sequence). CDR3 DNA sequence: TGTGCCAGCAGCGACGGACTGGCTCAGTTCTTC. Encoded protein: CASSDGLAQFF.

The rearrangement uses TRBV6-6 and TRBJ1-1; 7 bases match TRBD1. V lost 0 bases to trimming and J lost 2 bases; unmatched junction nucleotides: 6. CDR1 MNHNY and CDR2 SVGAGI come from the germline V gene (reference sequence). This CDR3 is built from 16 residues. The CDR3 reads CASSYSGQPTNTEAFF. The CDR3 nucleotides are TGTGCCAGCAGTTACTCGGGACAGCCGACCAACACTGAAGCTTTCTTT.

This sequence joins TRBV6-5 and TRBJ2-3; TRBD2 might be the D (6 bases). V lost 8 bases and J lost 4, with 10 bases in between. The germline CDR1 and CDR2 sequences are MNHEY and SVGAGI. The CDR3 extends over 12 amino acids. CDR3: CASRGWADTQYF. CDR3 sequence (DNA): TGTGCCAGCCGGGGGTGGGCAGATACGCAGTATTTT.

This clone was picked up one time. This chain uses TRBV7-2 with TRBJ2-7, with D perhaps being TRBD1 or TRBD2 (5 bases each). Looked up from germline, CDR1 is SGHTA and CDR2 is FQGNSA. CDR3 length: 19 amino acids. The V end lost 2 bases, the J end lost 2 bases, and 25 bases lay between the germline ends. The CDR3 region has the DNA TGTGCCAGCAGCTTACCGGGGACGAGCCGGGCCCCACTCCCCTACGAGCAGTACTTC. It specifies CASSLPGTSRAPLPYEQYF.

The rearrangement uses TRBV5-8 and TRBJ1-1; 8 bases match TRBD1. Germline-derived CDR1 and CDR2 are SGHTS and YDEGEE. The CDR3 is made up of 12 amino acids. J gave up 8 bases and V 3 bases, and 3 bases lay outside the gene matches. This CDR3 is CASSWGQAEAFF. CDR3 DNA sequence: TGTGCCAGCAGCTGGGGACAGGCAGAAGCTTTCTTT. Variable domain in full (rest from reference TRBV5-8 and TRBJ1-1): EAGVTQSPTHLIKTRGQQATLRCSPISGHTSVYWYQQALGLGLQFLLWYDEGEERNRGNFPPRFSGRQFPNYSSELNVNALELEDSALYLCASSWGQAEAFFGQGTRLTVV.

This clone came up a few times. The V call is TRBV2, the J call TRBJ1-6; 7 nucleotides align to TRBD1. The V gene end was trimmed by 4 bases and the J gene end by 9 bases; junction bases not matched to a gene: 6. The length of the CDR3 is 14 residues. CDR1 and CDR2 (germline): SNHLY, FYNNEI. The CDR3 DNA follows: TGTGCCAGCAGTGGGAGACAGGGTAGTTCACCCCTCCACTTT. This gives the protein CASSGRQGSSPLHF.

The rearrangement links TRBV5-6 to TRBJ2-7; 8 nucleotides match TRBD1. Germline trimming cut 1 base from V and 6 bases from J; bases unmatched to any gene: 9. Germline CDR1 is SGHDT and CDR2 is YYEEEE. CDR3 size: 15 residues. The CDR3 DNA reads TGTGCCAGCAGCTTGCTCCGTCTACAGGGGGTCGAGCAGTACTTC. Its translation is CASSLLRLQGVEQYF.

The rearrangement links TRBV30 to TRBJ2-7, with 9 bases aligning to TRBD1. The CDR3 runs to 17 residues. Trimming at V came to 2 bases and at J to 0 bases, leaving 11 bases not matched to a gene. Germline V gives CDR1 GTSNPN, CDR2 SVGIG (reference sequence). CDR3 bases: TGTGCCTGGAGTTGGGGTAGGGGACAGGGATTCTCCTACGAGCAGTACTTC. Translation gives CAWSWGRGQGFSYEQYF.

The DNA of the CDR3 is TGTGCCAGCAGTTCAACCGCCTACGAGCAGTACTTC. Translated: CASSSTAYEQYF. The chain recombines TRBV28 with TRBJ2-7, with D hard to call. The V gene lost 4 bases and the J gene lost 2 bases, with 6 bases spanning the gap. CDR3 length: 12 residues. Germline values: CDR1 MDHEN, CDR2 SYDVKM.

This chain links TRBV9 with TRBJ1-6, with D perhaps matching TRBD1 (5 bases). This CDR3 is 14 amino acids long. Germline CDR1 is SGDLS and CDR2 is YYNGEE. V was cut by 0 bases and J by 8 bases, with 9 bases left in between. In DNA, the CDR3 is TGTGCCAGCAGCGTAGACGACAGTCATTCACCCCTCCACTTT. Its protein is CASSVDDSHSPLHF.

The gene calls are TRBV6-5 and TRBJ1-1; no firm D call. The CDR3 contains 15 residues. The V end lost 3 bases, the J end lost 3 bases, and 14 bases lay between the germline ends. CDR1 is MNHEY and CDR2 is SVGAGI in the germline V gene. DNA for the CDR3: TGTGCCAGCAGTTATACCCAGACTATTGACACTGAAGCTTTCTTT. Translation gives CASSYTQTIDTEAFF.

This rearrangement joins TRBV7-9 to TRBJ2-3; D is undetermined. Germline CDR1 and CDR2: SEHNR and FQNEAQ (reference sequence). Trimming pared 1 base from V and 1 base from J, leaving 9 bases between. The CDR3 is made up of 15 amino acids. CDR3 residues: CASSLDQVRTDTQYF. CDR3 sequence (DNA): TGTGCCAGCAGCTTAGATCAAGTTCGCACAGATACGCAGTATTTT.

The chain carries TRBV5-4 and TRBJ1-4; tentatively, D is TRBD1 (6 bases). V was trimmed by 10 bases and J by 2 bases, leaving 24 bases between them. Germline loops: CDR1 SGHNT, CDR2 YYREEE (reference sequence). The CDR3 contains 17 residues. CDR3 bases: TGTGCCTCCCACACAGGGCCCAGCGGGACGACTAATGAAAAACTGTTTTTT. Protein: CASHTGPSGTTNEKLFF.

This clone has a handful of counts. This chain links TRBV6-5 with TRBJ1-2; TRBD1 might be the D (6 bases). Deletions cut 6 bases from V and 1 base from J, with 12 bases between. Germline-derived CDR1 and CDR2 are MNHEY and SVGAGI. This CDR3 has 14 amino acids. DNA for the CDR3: TGTGCCAGCAGGGAAGGGGGAAGTAACTATGGCTACACCTTC. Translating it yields CASREGGSNYGYTF.

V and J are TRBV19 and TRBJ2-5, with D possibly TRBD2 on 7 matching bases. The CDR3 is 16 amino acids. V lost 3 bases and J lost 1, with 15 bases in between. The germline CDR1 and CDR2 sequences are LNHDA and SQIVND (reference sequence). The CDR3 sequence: CASSIRGGILQETQYF. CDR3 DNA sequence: TGTGCCAGTAGTATTAGGGGGGGCATCCTCCAAGAGACCCAGTACTTC.